The source of this T cell receptor beta chain is a study of graft-versus-host responses after intestinal transplantation (dated by TCRdb to the early 2020s). With respect to the entire study: The transplants that recipients got were multivisceral, liver-intestinal, or isolated intestinal. Donor T cell macrochimerism was defined as a peak of at least 4% donor T cells among recipient peripheral blood mononuclear cells. Samples from three later patients were sequenced in-house on an Illumina MiSeq with MiXCR processing rather than by the commercial service. Every recipient was given anti-thymocyte globulin induction, followed by roughly 3 years of maintenance tacrolimus and steroids. The cohort enrolled 20 to 30 intestinal transplant recipients, one of whom was a retransplant, and a few patients without pretransplant specimens were excluded. After intestinal transplantation, graft-versus-host and host-versus-graft alloreactive T cell clones were followed in the graft, circulation and bone marrow using bulk TCR-beta CDR3 sequencing. To identify alloreactive clones, pre-transplant mixed lymphocyte reaction products were sequenced and then compared with unstimulated pre-transplant donor and recipient T cells.

In the first month after transplant, blood samples were collected up to 4 times, and after that at least monthly when available. What the study reported, not specific to this receptor: Early after transplant, declines in HvG clones were associated with peak levels of circulating GvH clones. The conclusions were limited by the relatively low number and heterogeneity of the intestinal transplant patients. In patients with donor T cell macrochimerism, the allografts had high GvH to HvG T cell clonal ratios. GvH clones were detected in recipient bone marrow, and some appeared earlier in ileal mucosa or blood, consistent with an intestinal mucosal origin.

From its cysteine to its phenylalanine, the CDR3 spans 13 amino acids. The DNA shown is the 39-base CDR3, in frame from base 1. CDR1 and CDR2 are read off the germline V gene as MDHEN and SYDVKM. V was cut back by 10 bases and J by 0 bases, leaving a gap of 7 bases between them. The library was prepared using the immunoSEQ multiplex PCR assay. For most patients, high-throughput TCR-beta CDR3 sequencing of genomic DNA was performed by Adaptive Biotechnologies. In the authors' own workflow: Adaptive's ImmunoSEQ software supplied the TCR sequencing data for around 19 patients, while MiXCR and VDJtools were used to process a few other patients. Because the origin of CDR3 nucleotide sequences shared between donor and recipient could not be assigned, those sequences were removed. To count as alloreactive, a clone needed at least 2-fold expansion over unstimulated cells and a minimum CFSE-low frequency of 0.002% (template counts) or 0.001% (read counts). Clones were considered mappable if detected in sequenced pre-transplant spleen, lymph node, or MLR CFSE-low populations of the donor or recipient. The cumulative frequency of alloreactive clones was calculated as a percentage of all sequences, weighted by copy number. TCRdb's version of the immuneACCESS table is confined to in-frame rearrangements and falls short of the full clone set. An unresolved V gene accounts for under half of the shortfall where checked; the remainder is of unknown origin. The V and J calls and clone size were taken over from that table, and D and trimming were inferred from the DNA. This sample gives 25,000 or so clones in total; approximately 90% of them show up just once. 2% of the sample goes to the ten largest clones.

Notes on this clone: The clone's antigen remains unknown. No much larger clone is present one base from it, and per-base qualities are unavailable.

This sequence originates from a human patient who received an intestinal transplant, so some T cells may come from the graft donor. The sequenced sample was PBMCs, obtained about 41 days after intestinal transplant. In this chain, TRBV28 is recombined with TRBJ2-6; no D segment can be confidently identified. The CDR3 region: CAISHSGANVLTF. The base sequence is TGTGCCATATCCCACTCTGGGGCCAACGTCCTGACTTTC. Here the CDR3 is joined to the reference TRBV28 and TRBJ2-6 genes, and the full variable domain is: DVKVTQSSRYLVKRTGEKVFLECVQDMDHENMFWYRQDPGLGLRLIYFSYDVKMKEKGDIPEGYSVSREKKERFSLILESASTNQTSMYLCAISHSGANVLTFGAGSRLTVL.